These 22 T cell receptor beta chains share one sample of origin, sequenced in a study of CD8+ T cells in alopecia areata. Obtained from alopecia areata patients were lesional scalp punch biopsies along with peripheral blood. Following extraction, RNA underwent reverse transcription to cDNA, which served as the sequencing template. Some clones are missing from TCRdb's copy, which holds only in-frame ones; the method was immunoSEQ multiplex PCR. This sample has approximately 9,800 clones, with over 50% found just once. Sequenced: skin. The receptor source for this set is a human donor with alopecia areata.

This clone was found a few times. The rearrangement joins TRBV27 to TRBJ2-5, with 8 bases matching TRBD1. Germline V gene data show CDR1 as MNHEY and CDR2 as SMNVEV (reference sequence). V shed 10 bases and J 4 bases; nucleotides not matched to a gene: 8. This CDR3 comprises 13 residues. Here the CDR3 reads CATSARGRETQYF. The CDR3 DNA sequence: TGTGCCACCTCGGCCAGGGGGCGAGAGACCCAGTACTTC.

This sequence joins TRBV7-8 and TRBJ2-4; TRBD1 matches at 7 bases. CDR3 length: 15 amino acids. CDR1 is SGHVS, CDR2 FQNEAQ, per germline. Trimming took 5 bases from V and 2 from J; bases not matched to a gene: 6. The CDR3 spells CASSPEGATKNIQYF. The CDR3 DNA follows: TGTGCCAGCAGCCCAGAGGGGGCAACCAAAAACATTCAGTACTTC.

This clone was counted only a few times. CDR3 sequence reads: CASSKGQGNQPQHF. The CDR3 bases are TGTGCCAGCAGCAAGGGACAGGGGAATCAGCCCCAGCATTTT. The chain has TRBV7-9 and TRBJ1-5; 10 bases match TRBD1. Germline V gene sequence: CDR1 SEHNR, CDR2 FQNEAQ (reference sequence). V lost 5 bases to trimming and J lost 4 bases; unmatched junction nucleotides: 2. The CDR3 is 14 residues long.

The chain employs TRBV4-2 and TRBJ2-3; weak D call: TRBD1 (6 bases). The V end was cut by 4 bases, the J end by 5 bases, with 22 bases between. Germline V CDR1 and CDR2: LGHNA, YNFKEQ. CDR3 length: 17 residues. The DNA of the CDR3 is TGTGCCAGCAGCCGCCTTGATGAGGGGGTAACAGTAGATACGCAGTATTTT. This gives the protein CASSRLDEGVTVDTQYF.

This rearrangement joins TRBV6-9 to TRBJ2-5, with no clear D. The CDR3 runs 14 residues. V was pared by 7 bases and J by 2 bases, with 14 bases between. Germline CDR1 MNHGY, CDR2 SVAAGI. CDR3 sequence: CASNLDGRQETQYF. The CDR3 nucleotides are TGTGCCAGCAATCTAGACGGACGACAAGAGACCCAGTACTTC.

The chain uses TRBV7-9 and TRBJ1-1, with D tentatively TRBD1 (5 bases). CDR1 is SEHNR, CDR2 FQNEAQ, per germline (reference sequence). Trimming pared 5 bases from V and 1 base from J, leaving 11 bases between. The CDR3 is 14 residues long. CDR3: CASSHPDRNTEAFF. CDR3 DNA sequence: TGTGCCAGCAGCCACCCTGACAGGAACACTGAAGCTTTCTTT.

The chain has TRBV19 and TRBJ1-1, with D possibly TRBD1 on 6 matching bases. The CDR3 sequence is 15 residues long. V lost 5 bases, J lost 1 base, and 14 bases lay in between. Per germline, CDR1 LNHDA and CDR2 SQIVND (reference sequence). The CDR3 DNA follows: TGTGCCAGTAGTGCAACCCCACAGGGGAACACTGAAGCTTTCTTT. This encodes CASSATPQGNTEAFF.

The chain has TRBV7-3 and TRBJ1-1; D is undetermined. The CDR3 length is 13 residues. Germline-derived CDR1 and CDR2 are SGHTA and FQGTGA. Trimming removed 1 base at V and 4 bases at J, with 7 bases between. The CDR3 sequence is CASSLSGSTEAFF. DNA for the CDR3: TGTGCCAGCAGCTTAAGCGGGAGCACTGAAGCTTTCTTT.

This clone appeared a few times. The CDR3 region has the DNA TGTGCCAGCAGTTCGTCTCTGGACTACGAGCAGTACTTC. It is translated as CASSSSLDYEQYF. V gene TRBV6-1 combines with J gene TRBJ2-7; D not resolved. CDR1 and CDR2 (germline): MNHNS, SASEGT. The CDR3 is made up of 13 amino acids. The ends were cut back, 5 bases at V and 3 bases at J, with 11 bases in the middle.

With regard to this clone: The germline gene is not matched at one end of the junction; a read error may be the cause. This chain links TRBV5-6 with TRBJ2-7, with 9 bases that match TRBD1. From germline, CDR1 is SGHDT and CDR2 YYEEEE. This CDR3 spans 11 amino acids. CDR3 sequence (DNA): TGTGCCAGCAGCTTGGGTGGAGACAGGGGGTTC. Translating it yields CASSLGGDRGF.

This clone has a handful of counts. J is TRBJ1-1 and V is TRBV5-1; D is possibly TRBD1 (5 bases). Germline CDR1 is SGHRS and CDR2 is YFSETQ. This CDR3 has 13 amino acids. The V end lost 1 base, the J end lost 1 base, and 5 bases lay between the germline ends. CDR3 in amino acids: CASSLQGNTEAFF. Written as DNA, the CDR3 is TGCGCCAGCAGCTTGCAGGGGAACACTGAAGCTTTCTTT.

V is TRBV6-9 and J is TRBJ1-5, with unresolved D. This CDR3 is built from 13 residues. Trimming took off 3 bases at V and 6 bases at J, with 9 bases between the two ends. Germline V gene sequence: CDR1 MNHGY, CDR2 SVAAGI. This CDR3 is CASSYGRGQPQHF. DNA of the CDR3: TGTGCCAGCAGTTACGGCCGGGGTCAGCCCCAGCATTTT.

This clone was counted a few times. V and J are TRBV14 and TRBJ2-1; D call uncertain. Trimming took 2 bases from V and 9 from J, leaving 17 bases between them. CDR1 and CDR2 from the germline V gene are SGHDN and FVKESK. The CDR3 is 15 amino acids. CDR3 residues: CASSQFGTLGGEQFF. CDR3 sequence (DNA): TGTGCCAGCAGCCAATTCGGCACCCTCGGTGGTGAGCAGTTCTTC.

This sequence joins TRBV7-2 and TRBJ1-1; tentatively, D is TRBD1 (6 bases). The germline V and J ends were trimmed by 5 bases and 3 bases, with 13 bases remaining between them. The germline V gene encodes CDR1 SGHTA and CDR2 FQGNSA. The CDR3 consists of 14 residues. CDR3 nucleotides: TGTGCCAGCAGCGTAGGGGGAAGGGACACTGAAGCTTTCTTT. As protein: CASSVGGRDTEAFF.

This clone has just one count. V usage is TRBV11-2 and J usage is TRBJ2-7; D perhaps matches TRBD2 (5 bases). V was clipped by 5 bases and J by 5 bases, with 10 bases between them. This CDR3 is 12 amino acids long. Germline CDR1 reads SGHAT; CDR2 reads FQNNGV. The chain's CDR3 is CASSPTGNEQYF. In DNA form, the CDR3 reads TGTGCCAGCAGCCCTACGGGGAACGAGCAGTACTTC.

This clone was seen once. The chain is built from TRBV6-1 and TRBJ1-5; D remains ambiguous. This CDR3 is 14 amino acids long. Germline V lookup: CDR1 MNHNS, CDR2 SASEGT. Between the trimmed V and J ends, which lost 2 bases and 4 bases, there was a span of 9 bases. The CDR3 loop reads CASSELAPNQPQHF. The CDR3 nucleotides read TGTGCCAGCAGTGAATTGGCGCCTAATCAGCCCCAGCATTTT.

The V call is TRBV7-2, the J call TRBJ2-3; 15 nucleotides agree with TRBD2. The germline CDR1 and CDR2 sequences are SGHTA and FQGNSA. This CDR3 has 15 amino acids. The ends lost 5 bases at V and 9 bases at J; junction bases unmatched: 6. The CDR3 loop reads CASSRGLAGGGTQYF. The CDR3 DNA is TGTGCCAGCAGCCGGGGACTAGCGGGGGGAGGAACGCAGTATTTT. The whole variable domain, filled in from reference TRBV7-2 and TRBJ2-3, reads GAGVSQSPSNKVTEKGKDVELRCDPISGHTALYWYRQSLGQGLEFLIYFQGNSAPDKSGLPSDRFSAERTGGSVSTLTIQRTQQEDSAVYLCASSRGLAGGGTQYFGPGTRLTVL.

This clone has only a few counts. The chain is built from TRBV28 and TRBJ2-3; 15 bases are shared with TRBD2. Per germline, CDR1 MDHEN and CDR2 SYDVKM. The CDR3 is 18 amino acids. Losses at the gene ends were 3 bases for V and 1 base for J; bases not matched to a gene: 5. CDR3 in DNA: TGTGCCAGCAGTTTCGGACTAGCGGGAGGGCGGCGCACAGATACGCAGTATTTT. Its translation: CASSFGLAGGRRTDTQYF.

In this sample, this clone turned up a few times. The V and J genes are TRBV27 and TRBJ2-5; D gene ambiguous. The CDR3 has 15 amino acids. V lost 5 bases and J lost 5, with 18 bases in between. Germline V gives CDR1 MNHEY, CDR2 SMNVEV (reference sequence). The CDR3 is CASSRTPRNSETQYF. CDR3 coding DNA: TGTGCCAGCAGTCGGACCCCCCGTAATAGCGAGACCCAGTACTTC.

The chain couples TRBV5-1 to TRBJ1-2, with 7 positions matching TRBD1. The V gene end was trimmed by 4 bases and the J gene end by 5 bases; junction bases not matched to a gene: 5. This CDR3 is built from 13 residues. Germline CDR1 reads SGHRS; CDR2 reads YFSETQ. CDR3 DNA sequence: TGCGCCAGCAGCCCGGGACAGCTTTATGGCTACACCTTC. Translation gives CASSPGQLYGYTF.

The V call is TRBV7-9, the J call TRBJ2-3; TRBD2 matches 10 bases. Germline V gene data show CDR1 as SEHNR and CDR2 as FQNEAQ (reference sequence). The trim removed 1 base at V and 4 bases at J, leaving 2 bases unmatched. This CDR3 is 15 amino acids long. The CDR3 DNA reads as TGTGCCAGCAGCTTAGAAGCGGGAGGGGCAGATACGCAGTATTTT. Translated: CASSLEAGGADTQYF.

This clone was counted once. CDR3 sequence (DNA): TGTGCCAGCAGCCCGACCACCGGGGATAGAGCTTTCTTT. Amino acids: CASSPTTGDRAFF. V is TRBV11-2 and J is TRBJ1-1; D not certain. Germline V CDR1 and CDR2: SGHAT, FQNNGV. This CDR3 region has 13 residues. With 5 bases removed from V and 10 bases from J, the gap between germline ends came to 17 bases.